The source of this T cell receptor (beta chain) is a study of blood T cell repertoires in COVID-19 (TCRdb year 2020). About the full investigation: The collaborator samples originated in the United States, Italy and Spain and spanned the acute and convalescent phases of COVID-19. The material from the prospective study consisted of cDNA or gDNA derived from T cells, B-cell-depleted T cells, or PBMCs. A freely available public database, intended as a resource for researchers studying the immune response to SARS-CoV-2, is where the repertoires were released. Subjects who had been exposed to COVID-19, were actively infected with it, or had recovered from it provided the deeply sampled blood TCRbeta repertoires that made up the dataset. Samples were obtained from the ongoing ImmuneRACE study (first 160 participants) and from some 1,300 subjects provided by 6 global collaborators. A de-identified subject ID, COVID-19 status, age in years and sex were almost always included in the sample metadata. Where HLA class I and class II types were available, the types were taken from metadata supplied by the sample provider, not from assay-based typing. Study-wide findings and limitations: Clinical and demographic metadata were provided uncurated, with the amount varying by source and participant.

TCRbeta CDR3 regions were amplified from genomic DNA by means of the immunoSEQ Assay, a bias-controlled multiplex PCR. Under the source paper's analysis protocol: Nucleated cell counts per sample were estimated from amplification of reference gene primers within the assay. To quantify the absolute abundance of each unique TCRbeta CDR3 rearrangement, sequence reads were collapsed and filtered. For each sample, productive Simpson clonality was calculated as the square root of Simpson's diversity index across productive rearrangements. Here the immuneACCESS table is served through TCRdb, limited to in-frame sequences with V and J called. Missing clones are a known gap in these copies; in checked studies unresolved V genes cover under half, and the rest lacks a known reason. For V, J and clone size, that table is used; D and trimming come from the DNA. The sample has about 170,000 clones on record, 82% of them singletons. The ten largest make up 8.4% of the sample.

With respect to this clone: It lacks a known antigen. No base-level quality is on record; no much larger clone is a single base apart.

Whole blood was collected in K2EDTA tubes by collaborating institutions according to the institutions' own protocols. For TCRbeta analysis, collaborators shipped samples in one of three forms: frozen whole blood, isolated PBMCs, or DNA extracted from either of those sample types. Sequencing was carried out using peripheral blood. The sequence came from a woman in her sixties or seventies with acute or convalescent COVID-19.

The sequenced DNA: TGTGCCAGCAGGGACAGTCGAGCAACTAATGAAAAACTGTTTTTT. This is translated as CASRDSRATNEKLFF. The chain couples TRBV19 to TRBJ1-4; 7 of the junction bases match TRBD1. The junction shows trimming of 9 bases on V and 0 bases on J, and the gene matches do not reach 7 bases of it. For CDR1 and CDR2, the germline V gene (reference sequence) lists LNHDA and SQIVND. The CDR3 measures 15 amino acids from cysteine to phenylalanine. Only CDR3 DNA is held: 45 bases, read in frame from base 1.